Listed below are T cell receptor beta chains from one sample, sequenced in a study of T cell responses to AZD1222 COVID-19 vaccine. TCRdb's copy holds only in-frame clones and misses some; the assay was immunoSEQ multiplex PCR. The sample gives approximately 100,000 clones, about 83% of which show up once; about 3% is in the top ten. Specimen: peripheral blood, collected on day 0 of AZD1222 vaccination. These receptors were collected from an adult in good health. Both conserved end residues are part of each CDR3. The D gene is left open where the match is weak. Rows give clone size only sometimes, using once, few, many, or a class for an expanded clone.

cdr3_aa,cdr3_nt,d_call,j_call,v_call,clone_size
CASSEDRAAGELFF,TGTGCCAGCAGCGAGGACAGGGCGGCCGGGGAGCTGTTTTTT,TRBD1,TRBJ2-2,TRBV7-2,-
CASGGTSYNEQFF,TGTGCCAGCGGGGGGACATCCTACAATGAGCAGTTCTTC,-,TRBJ2-1,TRBV11-3,once
CASSPNRQYEQYF,TGTGCCAGCAGCCCCAACCGGCAGTACGAGCAGTACTTC,-,TRBJ2-7,TRBV16,-
CASSLLGRIEKLFF,TGTGCCAGCAGTTTATTAGGGCGTATCGAAAAACTGTTTTTT,-,TRBJ1-4,TRBV27,-
CARESSGTSGVPHEQYF,TGTGCGCGGGAGAGTTCCGGGACTAGCGGGGTTCCGCACGAGCAGTACTTC,TRBD2,TRBJ2-7,TRBV30,few
CASSFLRVNTEAFF,TGTGCCAGCAGTTTCCTCAGGGTGAACACTGAAGCTTTCTTT,-,TRBJ1-1,TRBV7-8,-
CASSLAQMGGYTF,TGTGCCAGCAGCTTAGCCCAAATGGGTGGCTACACCTTC,-,TRBJ1-2,TRBV11-3,-
CASSLQGSEQYF,TGTGCCAGCAGCTTACAGGGGAGCGAGCAGTACTTC,-,TRBJ2-7,TRBV7-9,-
CASSLYEGSGANVLTF,TGTGCCAGCAGCTTGTATGAGGGCTCTGGGGCCAACGTCCTGACTTTC,-,TRBJ2-6,TRBV5-8,once
CASSQGLTNEKLFF,TGTGCCAGCAGTCAGGGCCTCACTAATGAAAAACTGTTTTTT,-,TRBJ1-4,TRBV7-2,-
CASRLRGWNYGYTF,TGTGCCAGTAGGCTCAGGGGATGGAACTATGGCTACACCTTC,-,TRBJ1-2,TRBV19,-
CASSKGQGGHQPQHF,TGTGCCAGTAGTAAGGGACAGGGGGGACATCAGCCCCAGCATTTT,TRBD1,TRBJ1-5,TRBV19,-
CASSYPIPTETDTDTQYF,TGTGCCAGCAGTTACCCTATTCCAACGGAAACCGACACAGATACGCAGTATTTT,-,TRBJ2-3,TRBV6-2/TRBV6-3,-
CASSGAGVGETQYF,TGTGCCAGCAGCGGCGCAGGGGTTGGGGAGACCCAGTACTTC,-,TRBJ2-5,TRBV7-3,-
CASSPRGSGGYEQYF,TGTGCCAGCAGCCCCCGGGGTAGCGGGGGCTACGAGCAGTACTTC,TRBD2,TRBJ2-7,TRBV3-1/TRBV3-2,many
CASSPPGRSSSYNEQFF,TGTGCCAGCTCACCCCCCGGGCGCTCGAGCTCCTACAATGAGCAGTTCTTC,-,TRBJ2-1,TRBV18,-
CASSPFGQGATEAFF,TGTGCCAGCAGCCCGTTTGGACAGGGGGCTACTGAAGCTTTCTTT,TRBD1,TRBJ1-1,TRBV7-2,-
CASSIRPPGGGTNEKLFF,TGTGCCAGTAGTATACGGCCCCCTGGCGGGGGAACTAATGAAAAACTGTTTTTT,-,TRBJ1-4,TRBV19,-
CASSLTPGGTDTQYF,TGCGCCAGCAGCCTGACCCCCGGGGGCACAGATACGCAGTATTTT,-,TRBJ2-3,TRBV5-1,-
CSVKQGWGYTF,TGCAGCGTTAAACAGGGTTGGGGCTACACCTTC,-,TRBJ1-2,TRBV29-1,-
CATNGGAEKLFF,TGTGCCACCAACGGGGGCGCTGAAAAACTGTTTTTT,-,TRBJ1-4,TRBV19,few
CASSLGTGSYNEQFF,TGTGCCAGCAGCTTGGGAACGGGCTCCTACAATGAGCAGTTCTTC,-,TRBJ2-1,TRBV11-3,-
CASSFVTGQRDTEAFF,TGTGCCAGTAGTTTTGTCACCGGGCAAAGAGACACTGAAGCTTTCTTT,-,TRBJ1-1,TRBV19,-
CASSLFGGAGQPQHF,TGTGCCAGCAGCTTGTTCGGAGGGGCTGGGCAGCCCCAGCATTTT,-,TRBJ1-5,TRBV5-8,-
CASSHRLAAGNTEAFF,TGTGCCAGCAGCCATAGACTGGCCGCAGGGAACACTGAAGCTTTCTTT,-,TRBJ1-1,TRBV7-2,-
CASSLYSPNTEAFF,TGTGCCAGCAGCTTATACTCCCCAAACACTGAAGCTTTCTTT,-,TRBJ1-1,TRBV7-2,once
CASSQALGQGAYEQYF,TGCGCCAGCAGCCAAGCACTCGGACAGGGGGCCTACGAGCAGTACTTC,TRBD1,TRBJ2-7,TRBV4-3,-
CASSQDKPGAGSRAFF,TGTGCCAGCAGCCAAGACAAGCCGGGGGCGGGCTCGCGGGCTTTCTTT,-,TRBJ1-1,TRBV4-2,-
CASSLDRGTKLFF,TGTGCCAGCAGCTTAGATCGGGGAACGAAACTGTTTTTT,-,TRBJ1-4,TRBV7-2,-
CASSHSNQPQHF,TGTGCCAGCTCCCATAGCAATCAGCCCCAGCATTTT,-,TRBJ1-5,TRBV18,-
CASSLGTAETQYF,TGTGCCAGCAGCTTGGGTACAGCGGAGACCCAGTACTTC,-,TRBJ2-5,TRBV7-2,-
CASRATGRAYF,TGTGCCAGTAGAGCGACAGGCCGAGCATACTTC,-,TRBJ2-7,TRBV19,-
CASSFPPRLTNSPLHF,TGTGCCAGCAGTTTTCCCCCCAGACTGACTAATTCACCCCTCCACTTT,-,TRBJ1-6,TRBV28,-
CASSVAGNTIYF,TGTGCCAGCAGCGTAGCTGGAAACACCATATATTTT,-,TRBJ1-3,TRBV9,-
CASSLVLAGTTDTQYF,TGCGCCAGCAGCTTGGTACTAGCGGGGACCACAGATACGCAGTATTTT,TRBD2,TRBJ2-3,TRBV5-1,-
CASSLRWTGNQPQHF,TGCGCCAGCAGCCTTAGGTGGACAGGGAATCAGCCCCAGCATTTT,TRBD1,TRBJ1-5,TRBV4-3,-
CATLGLGLGSQYF,TGTGCCACCCTGGGATTGGGACTAGGTTCGCAGTATTTT,TRBD2,TRBJ2-3,TRBV27,-
CASSRGQGGGGREQYF,TGTGCCAGCAGCCGGGGACAGGGAGGAGGTGGACGCGAGCAGTACTTC,TRBD1,TRBJ2-7,TRBV6-2/TRBV6-3,-